These 27 T cell receptor beta chains were sequenced from one sample in a study of T-cell reconstitution after alpha-beta-depleted transplantation in children. Molecular barcoding with unique molecular identifiers was used for the TCRbeta library. TCRdb independently ran MiXCR on the PCR reads; one entry per CDR3 protein. Of about 74,000 distinct CDR3 sequences listed, over 12% are singletons. Sequencing used PBMCs, mostly from graft donor cells, obtained 180 days after TCRalphabeta/CD19-depleted stem cell transplant. The source is a male patient under 10 years old who had a stem cell transplant for acute lymphoblastic leukemia, so the T cells may come from the graft donor.

The CDR3 loop reads CSAGGTLHF. Written as DNA, the CDR3 is TGCAGTGCTGGGGGGACCCTCCACTTT. The chain has TRBV20-1 and TRBJ1-6, with a weak D call TRBD1 (5 bases). The CDR3 loop spans 9 amino acids. Trimming pared 5 bases from V and 14 bases from J, leaving 7 bases between. The germline V gene encodes CDR1 DFQATT and CDR2 SNEGSKA (reference sequence).

This clonotype was observed a handful of times. This sequence joins TRBV11-2 and TRBJ2-5; 9 bases align to TRBD2. CDR3 size: 16 residues. After removal of 4 bases from V and 5 bases from J, the junction contained 11 bases not matched to a gene. The germline gives CDR1 SGHAT, CDR2 FQNNGV. The CDR3: CASSYRRLAGTETQYF. CDR3 sequence (DNA): TGTGCCAGCAGCTACCGGCGGCTAGCGGGGACGGAGACCCAGTACTTC.

This clonotype was counted at least ten times. This sequence joins TRBV12-3 or TRBV12-4 and TRBJ1-2; D is possibly TRBD1 (5 bases). There are 17 residues in the CDR3. V lost 1 base to trimming and J lost 2 bases, with 17 bases between them. The CDR3 coding sequence is TGTGCCAGCAGTTTAGAGTCGGGGGGACTGAGAAACTATGGCTACACCTTC. Encoded protein: CASSLESGGLRNYGYTF.

This clonotype occurred many times. This rearrangement joins TRBV18 to TRBJ2-3, with D unclear. Per the germline V gene, CDR1 is KGHSH and CDR2 is LQKENI. The V and J ends lost 3 bases and 3 bases respectively, with 7 bases between them. The CDR3 has 13 amino acids. The CDR3, as DNA: TGTGCCAGCTCACCGGGCCAGACAGATACGCAGTATTTT. It translates to CASSPGQTDTQYF.

This clonotype has only a few counts. The chain joins TRBV7-9 to TRBJ2-3, with D tentatively TRBD1 or TRBD2 (6 bases each). The CDR3 loop spans 12 amino acids. Germline-derived CDR1 and CDR2 are SEHNR and FQNEAQ (reference sequence). V was cut by 8 bases and J by 3 bases, with 9 bases left in between. CDR3 DNA: TGTGCCAGCCGGGGGCGTACAGATACGCAGTATTTT. Translated: CASRGRTDTQYF.

This chain links TRBV12-3 or TRBV12-4 with TRBJ1-1, with 7 positions matching TRBD1. This CDR3 spans 13 amino acids. With 6 bases clipped from V and 4 bases from J, the junction kept 5 bases outside the gene matches. The CDR3 region is CASSVQGGTEAFF. CDR3 nucleotide sequence: TGTGCCAGCAGCGTGCAGGGGGGCACTGAAGCTTTCTTT.

V is TRBV7-2 and J is TRBJ1-2; 7 bases align to TRBD1. V shed 6 bases and J 2 bases; nucleotides not matched to a gene: 6. This CDR3 has 14 amino acids. Germline V CDR1 and CDR2: SGHTA, FQGNSA. The CDR3 loop reads CASRRQGENYGYTF. DNA for the CDR3: TGTGCCAGCAGACGACAGGGAGAGAACTATGGCTACACCTTC.

V gene TRBV7-8 combines with J gene TRBJ2-4, with no clear D. Trimming pared 4 bases from V and 4 bases from J, leaving 11 bases between. This CDR3 has 14 residues. Germline loops: CDR1 SGHVS, CDR2 FQNEAQ. The chain's CDR3 is CASSWVGGKNIQYF. The CDR3 nucleotides are TGTGCCAGCAGCTGGGTGGGTGGAAAAAACATTCAGTACTTC.

A few counts support this clonotype. This sequence joins TRBV27 and TRBJ1-5; the match to TRBD1 covers 7 bases. With V trimmed by 3 bases and J by 4 bases, 3 bases remained unmatched. Germline loops: CDR1 MNHEY, CDR2 SMNVEV (reference sequence). The CDR3 runs to 14 residues. CDR3 nucleotides: TGTGCCAGCAGTTTCGGCAGGGGGAATCAGCCCCAGCATTTT. This codes for CASSFGRGNQPQHF.

The chain uses TRBV5-1 and TRBJ1-4; D not resolved. V was trimmed by 2 bases and J by 8 bases, leaving 22 bases between them. CDR1 and CDR2 (germline): SGHRS, YFSETQ. The CDR3 covers 17 residues. The CDR3 DNA reads TGCGCCAGCAGCTTATGGCTTAGACCGGGCGGAATGGAAAAACTGTTTTTT. Protein: CASSLWLRPGGMEKLFF.

This clonotype was counted between two and nine times. Relative to the germline gene, one junction end is altered; a read error may explain this. This sequence joins TRBV24-1 and TRBJ2-1; D may be TRBD2 (5 bases). The CDR3 has 13 residues. CDR1 is KGHDR, CDR2 SFDVKD, per germline. This CDR3 is CATSDERADARDF. The CDR3 DNA is TGTGCCACCAGTGACGAGAGGGCGGATGCACGGGATTTC.

This chain uses TRBV6-1 with TRBJ1-1; no reliable D call. The CDR3 loop spans 13 amino acids. Trimming took 0 bases from V and 6 from J, leaving 8 bases between them. Germline values: CDR1 MNHNS, CDR2 SASEGT. The CDR3 reads CASSEALAAEAFF. CDR3 DNA sequence: TGTGCCAGCAGTGAAGCGCTGGCTGCTGAAGCTTTCTTT.

The J gene is TRBJ2-2, the V gene TRBV4-3; 9 nucleotides agree with TRBD2. Germline assignment: CDR1 LGHNA and CDR2 YSLEER. The V gene end was trimmed by 6 bases and the J gene end by 6 bases; junction bases not matched to a gene: 8. The CDR3 spans 15 residues. CDR3 region: CASSLLAGGAGELFF. CDR3 coding DNA: TGCGCCAGCAGTCTACTAGCGGGCGGCGCCGGGGAGCTGTTTTTT.

V usage is TRBV12-3 or TRBV12-4 and J usage is TRBJ2-5; 8 nucleotides match TRBD1. V lost 5 bases and J lost 1; bases outside the gene matches: 6. This CDR3 has 15 residues. This chain's CDR3 is CASSGTGEVQETQYF. As DNA, the CDR3 is TGTGCCAGCAGTGGGACAGGAGAAGTCCAAGAGACCCAGTACTTC.

This clonotype was seen only once. The chain employs TRBV30 and TRBJ2-7, with D tentatively TRBD2 (6 bases). The CDR3 extends over 14 amino acids. Per germline, CDR1 GTSNPN and CDR2 SVGIG (reference sequence). V was clipped by 3 bases and J by 3 bases, with 15 bases between them. The CDR3 DNA follows: TGTGCCTGGAGGGCCCCAGGCGGGGTCTACGAGCAGTACTTC. Protein: CAWRAPGGVYEQYF.

V gene TRBV6-1 combines with J gene TRBJ2-7, with 9 positions matching TRBD2. Germline V lookup: CDR1 MNHNS, CDR2 SASEGT. This CDR3 is built from 13 residues. V was pared by 8 bases and J by 6 bases, with 8 bases of the junction left unmatched. CDR3: CASQTPSGIEQYF. CDR3 bases: TGTGCCAGCCAGACACCTAGCGGGATCGAGCAGTACTTC.

This clonotype occurred many times. The CDR3: CSARYPGQGISSNQPQHF. In DNA, the CDR3 is TGCAGTGCTAGGTATCCGGGACAGGGAATTTCTAGCAATCAGCCCCAGCATTTT. The chain carries TRBV20-1 and TRBJ1-5; 9 bases agree with TRBD1. CDR3 length equals 18 residues. The V gene's germline CDR1 is DFQATT and CDR2 SNEGSKA (reference sequence). Trimming cost V 3 bases and J 0 bases; bases outside gene matches: 12.

This clonotype was found once. The DNA of the CDR3 is TGTGCCAGCAAACGATGGACAGGAATGTACCCGAACACCGGGGAGCTGTTTTTT. Its protein product is CASKRWTGMYPNTGELFF. The chain uses TRBV6-4 and TRBJ2-2; 7 bases line up with TRBD1. In germline, CDR1 is MRHNA, CDR2 SNTAGT. The CDR3 has 18 residues. V shed 7 bases, J shed 0 bases, and the junction held 14 bases outside the gene matches.

V gene TRBV10-3 combines with J gene TRBJ2-7, with TRBD1 matching over 10 bases. V lost 8 bases and J lost 2; bases outside the gene matches: 6. The CDR3 sequence is 14 residues long. Germline loops: CDR1 ENHRY, CDR2 SYGVKD. CDR3 DNA sequence: TGTGCCATCCGGCCAGGACAGGGGGCCTACGAGCAGTACTTC. This gives the protein CAIRPGQGAYEQYF.

This chain connects TRBV5-5 to TRBJ2-5; 8 nucleotides align to TRBD1. CDR3 length: 14 residues. Germline V gives CDR1 SGHKS, CDR2 YYEKEE (reference sequence). Losses at the gene ends were 2 bases for V and 1 base for J; bases not matched to a gene: 1. The CDR3 sequence: CASSFQGAQETQYF. The CDR3 coding sequence is TGTGCCAGCAGCTTTCAGGGGGCCCAAGAGACCCAGTACTTC.

The rearrangement joins TRBV9 to TRBJ2-1; tentatively, D is TRBD2 (6 bases). V was pared by 0 bases and J by 7 bases, with 14 bases between. CDR3 length: 15 amino acids. In germline, CDR1 is SGDLS, CDR2 YYNGEE. The chain's CDR3 is CASSVGGRLRNEQFF. The DNA of the CDR3 is TGTGCCAGCAGCGTAGGAGGGAGGTTAAGGAATGAGCAGTTCTTC.

The chain links TRBV5-1 to TRBJ2-7, with 10 bases matching TRBD1. Germline CDR1 reads SGHRS; CDR2 reads YFSETQ. The CDR3 contains 16 residues. Germline trimming cut 4 bases from V and 2 bases from J; bases unmatched to any gene: 9. CDR3 loop: CASSPSDGQGAYEQYF. CDR3 nucleotides: TGCGCCAGCAGCCCCTCCGATGGACAGGGGGCCTACGAGCAGTACTTC. The full variable domain, with the rest looked up from reference TRBV5-1 and TRBJ2-7, is KAGVTQTPRYLIKTRGQQVTLSCSPISGHRSVSWYQQTPGQGLQFLFEYFSETQRNKGNFPGRFSGRQFSNSRSEMNVSTLELGDSALYLCASSPSDGQGAYEQYFGPGTRLTVT.

This clonotype has just a few counts. V gene TRBV9 combines with J gene TRBJ2-2; D is unresolved. The V gene's germline CDR1 is SGDLS and CDR2 YYNGEE. V lost 0 bases, J lost 6 bases, and 9 bases lay in between. The CDR3 covers 14 residues. CDR3 region: CASSVAQRPGELFF. The CDR3 DNA is TGTGCCAGCAGCGTAGCTCAAAGGCCCGGGGAGCTGTTTTTT.

The rearrangement uses TRBV5-1 and TRBJ2-7; 8 bases are shared with TRBD1. Germline values: CDR1 SGHRS, CDR2 YFSETQ. Losses at the gene ends were 1 base for V and 4 bases for J; bases not matched to a gene: 4. The length of the CDR3 is 14 residues. The CDR3, as DNA: TGCGCCAGCAGCTTGTGGACAGGGACGTACGAGCAGTACTTC. Residues: CASSLWTGTYEQYF.

The genes are TRBV12-3 or TRBV12-4 and TRBJ2-7; D ambiguous. The V end was cut by 4 bases, the J end by 3 bases, with 10 bases between. CDR3 size: 13 residues. CDR3: CASSSGRVYEQYF. DNA of the CDR3: TGTGCCAGCAGTTCCGGACGGGTCTACGAGCAGTACTTC.

This chain joins TRBV7-2 and TRBJ1-2; D is unresolved. In germline, CDR1 is SGHTA, CDR2 FQGNSA. Trimming shortened V by 4 bases and J by 7 bases, and 13 bases separated the two germline ends. This CDR3 has 13 amino acids. The CDR3 nucleotides are TGTGCCAGCAGCTCCAGGCGGGAAGGTGGCTACACCTTC. The encoded protein is CASSSRREGGYTF.

Details on this clonotype: One junction end disagrees with the germline gene, perhaps due to a read error. The V call is TRBV29-1, the J call TRBJ1-1; 7 positions match TRBD1. This CDR3 contains 10 residues. Germline loops: CDR1 SQVTM, CDR2 ANQGSEA. DNA for the CDR3: TGCAGCGTTGAGGACAGGACGGGGGGGTTT. Its translation: CSVEDRTGGF.